Below are 16 T cell receptor beta chains sequenced from a single sample in a study of blood T cells in healthy people across ages. Next came a second PCR, run for about 7 to 12 cycles, which used a sample-barcoded 5' primer along with a J-beta primer mix. TCRdb re-called the 5' RACE reads with MiXCR, one entry per CDR3 protein. This table has 800,000 to 950,000 distinct CDR3 sequences, about 36% appearing once. Sequences were obtained from blood. These receptors were taken from a man between 18 and 35 years old in good health.

This clonotype came up once. The chain is built from TRBV7-2 and TRBJ1-1, with D unclear. The CDR3 has 15 residues. Germline assignment: CDR1 SGHTA and CDR2 FQGNSA. The V gene lost 3 bases and the J gene lost 4 bases, with 15 bases spanning the gap. CDR3 protein: CASSFQVGSSTEAFF. CDR3 DNA sequence: TGTGCCAGCAGCTTCCAAGTGGGGAGTAGCACTGAAGCTTTCTTT.

On this clonotype itself: It may be a read error: a sequence one base away is much more abundant. This chain uses TRBV4-1 with TRBJ2-7; 8 positions agree with TRBD2. In germline, CDR1 is MGHRA, CDR2 YSYEKL. There are 15 residues in the CDR3. V was pared by 1 base and J by 3 bases, with 5 bases of the junction left unmatched. CDR3 sequence reads: CASSQALSGGYEQYF. The CDR3 coding sequence is TGCGCCAGCAGCCAAGCTCTAAGCGGGGGCTACGAGCAGTACTTC.

The V call is TRBV4-3, the J call TRBJ2-7; 12 bases map to TRBD1. The length of the CDR3 is 16 residues. V was pared by 4 bases and J by 4 bases, with 8 bases of the junction left unmatched. Germline CDR1 is LGHNA and CDR2 is YSLEER. The DNA for the CDR3 is TGCGCCAGCAGCCCTGCCGGGACAGGGGGCCTATACGAGCAGTACTTC. This translates into CASSPAGTGGLYEQYF.

The rearrangement joins TRBV2 to TRBJ2-7; D is possibly TRBD1 (6 bases). Germline-derived CDR1 and CDR2 are SNHLY and FYNNEI. Trimming removed 10 bases at V and 7 bases at J, with 14 bases between. This CDR3 comprises 11 residues. This CDR3 is CATAGANEQYF. As DNA, the CDR3 is TGTGCCACAGCAGGGGCGAATGAGCAGTACTTC.

There are many counts of this clonotype. The chain uses TRBV20-1 and TRBJ1-1; no clear D. The CDR3 runs to 11 residues. V was clipped by 3 bases and J by 1 base, with 3 bases between them. Germline V gene data show CDR1 as DFQATT and CDR2 as SNEGSKA (reference sequence). CDR3 nucleotides: TGCAGTGCTAGTGGGAACACTGAAGCTTTCTTT. Protein sequence: CSASGNTEAFF.

The CDR3 loop is CASSLQTGARGYTF. CDR3 sequence (DNA): TGTGCCAGCAGCTTACAGACAGGGGCTCGGGGCTACACCTTC. This chain connects TRBV7-9 to TRBJ1-2, with 8 bases aligning to TRBD1. Germline assignment: CDR1 SEHNR and CDR2 FQNEAQ (reference sequence). The CDR3 loop spans 14 amino acids. V was pared by 2 bases and J by 8 bases, with 7 bases of the junction left unmatched. The full variable domain, its missing parts supplied by reference TRBV7-9 and TRBJ1-2, is DTGVSQNPRHKITKRGQNVTFRCDPISEHNRLYWYRQTLGQGPEFLTYFQNEAQLEKSRLLSDRFSAERPKGSFSTLEIQRTEQGDSAMYLCASSLQTGARGYTFGSGTRLTVV.

A remark on this clonotype: A much larger clone lies a single base off, so this may be a read error. The V call is TRBV16, the J call TRBJ2-3, with D hard to call. Trimming removed 4 bases from V and 9 bases from J, with 17 bases in between. The CDR3 totals 14 residues. Germline V lookup: CDR1 KGHSY, CDR2 FQNENV. The chain's CDR3 is CASSLSGTVETQYF. The CDR3 nucleotides are TGTGCCAGCAGCCTCTCGGGCACCGTAGAGACGCAGTATTTT.

The chain combines TRBV12-3 or TRBV12-4 with TRBJ1-2, with D uncertain. V dropped 5 bases and J dropped 2 bases, with 9 bases sitting between them. This CDR3 region has 13 residues. DNA for the CDR3: TGTGCCAGCAGTAAGAGGCAAAACTATGGCTACACCTTC. Amino acid sequence: CASSKRQNYGYTF.

This clonotype was seen a handful of times. The chain carries TRBV6-1 and TRBJ1-6, with D unresolved. The V end was cut by 2 bases, the J end by 4 bases, with 9 bases between. This CDR3 has 15 amino acids. CDR1 and CDR2 from the germline V gene are MNHNS and SASEGT. The CDR3 DNA sequence: TGTGCCAGCAGTGAATTGCAGACTTATAATTCACCCCTCCACTTT. It encodes CASSELQTYNSPLHF.

V gene TRBV19 combines with J gene TRBJ2-3; no clear D. The CDR3 sequence is 12 residues long. CDR1 and CDR2 (germline): LNHDA, SQIVND (reference sequence). V shed 4 bases and J shed 6 bases, with 8 bases lying between them. The CDR3: CASSNFYDTQYF. In DNA, the CDR3 is TGTGCCAGTAGTAATTTCTATGATACGCAGTATTTT.

V gene TRBV7-9 combines with J gene TRBJ2-1; no reliable D call. The CDR3 sequence is 12 residues long. The V and J ends lost 3 bases and 7 bases respectively, with 7 bases between them. Germline CDR1 reads SEHNR; CDR2 reads FQNEAQ (reference sequence). CDR3 loop: CASSFVWNEQFF. CDR3 nucleotide sequence: TGTGCCAGCAGCTTTGTTTGGAATGAGCAGTTCTTC.

This chain joins TRBV6-2 or TRBV6-3 and TRBJ1-6; D not certain. The CDR3 totals 11 residues. V was clipped by 6 bases and J by 10 bases, with 7 bases between them. Germline lookup yields CDR1 MNHEY and CDR2 SVGEGT. The DNA for the CDR3 is TGTGCCAGCAGCTCCATCTCACCCCTCCACTTT. Its translation: CASSSISPLHF.

This clonotype was counted between two and nine times. The V and J genes are TRBV30 and TRBJ2-3; unclear D gene. Trimming left V 2 bases short and J 2 bases short, with 11 bases between. Germline-derived CDR1 and CDR2 are GTSNPN and SVGIG (reference sequence). The CDR3 length is 14 residues. The CDR3 DNA sequence: TGTGCCTGGAGTTATTTAGGATACACAGATACGCAGTATTTT. It encodes CAWSYLGYTDTQYF.

The chain has TRBV6-5 and TRBJ1-1, with a weak D call TRBD1 (5 bases). CDR3 length equals 14 residues. Trimming removed 7 bases from V and 2 bases from J, with 14 bases in between. CDR1 is MNHEY and CDR2 is SVGAGI in the germline V gene. DNA of the CDR3: TGTGCCAGCATTATGGGGCGGACTAACACTGAAGCTTTCTTT. Translating it yields CASIMGRTNTEAFF.

CDR3 protein: CSASLGGGNQPQHF. The CDR3 region has the DNA TGCAGTGCTAGTCTCGGGGGTGGCAATCAGCCCCAGCATTTT. The J gene is TRBJ1-5, the V gene TRBV20-1; possible D gene TRBD1, 5 bases. This CDR3 is built from 14 residues. V gave up 3 bases and J gave up 2 bases, with 11 bases separating them. Per the germline V gene, CDR1 is DFQATT and CDR2 is SNEGSKA (reference sequence).

This clonotype was found a few times. This chain links TRBV12-3 or TRBV12-4 with TRBJ1-5; perhaps TRBD1 as D (5 bases). The length of the CDR3 is 16 residues. V was trimmed by 5 bases and J by 0 bases, leaving 14 bases between them. Written as DNA, the CDR3 is TGTGCCAGCAGTCGGCGTGCAGGGATTAGCAATCAGCCCCAGCATTTT. Translating gives CASSRRAGISNQPQHF.